This T cell receptor beta chain was profiled in a study of vaccination and CD4 T cells after COVID-19. Treatment indicated: 10-day PBMC culture with coronavirus spike peptide pools or control peptides (ViraFEST assay). Only a few counts were recorded for this clonotype. Its antigen is still unknown. Trimming took 8 bases from V and 5 from J, leaving 9 bases between them. The CDR3 is made up of 11 amino acids. Sequencing of the DNA from cultured CD4+ T cells was carried out with the Oncomine TCR Beta short-read assay. TCRdb re-called the PCR reads through MiXCR, storing one row per CDR3 protein. The sample includes approximately 15,000 distinct CDR3 sequences, about 42% seen only once; the top ten take roughly 20%.

The rearrangement links TRBV12-3 or TRBV12-4 to TRBJ1-2; D is unclear. The sample consisted of cultured CD4+ T cells from blood. The TCR comes from a human donor with COVID-19. DNA for the CDR3: TGTGCCAGCTCCAGTAAATATGGCTACACCTTC. This sequence encodes CASSSKYGYTF.